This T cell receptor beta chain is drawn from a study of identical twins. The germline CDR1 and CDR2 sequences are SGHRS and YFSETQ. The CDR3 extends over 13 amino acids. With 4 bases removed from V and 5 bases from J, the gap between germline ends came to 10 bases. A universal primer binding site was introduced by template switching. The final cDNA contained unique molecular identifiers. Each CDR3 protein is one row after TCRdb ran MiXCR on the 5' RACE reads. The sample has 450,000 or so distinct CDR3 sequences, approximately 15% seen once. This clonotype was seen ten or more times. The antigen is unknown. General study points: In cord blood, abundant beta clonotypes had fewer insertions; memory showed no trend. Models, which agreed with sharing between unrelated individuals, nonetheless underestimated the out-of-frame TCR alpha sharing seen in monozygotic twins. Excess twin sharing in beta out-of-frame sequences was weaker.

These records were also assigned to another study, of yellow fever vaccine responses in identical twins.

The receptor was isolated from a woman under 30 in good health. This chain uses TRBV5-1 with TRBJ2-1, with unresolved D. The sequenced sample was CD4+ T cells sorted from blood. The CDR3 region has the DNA TGCGCCAGCAGCAGAGACAAAAACAATGAGCAGTTCTTC. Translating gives CASSRDKNNEQFF.